The rows below give T cell receptor beta chains drawn from one sample of a study of Graves' ophthalmopathy and Graves' hyperthyroidism. Via MiXCR, TCRdb re-called the multiplex PCR reads, giving one row per CDR3 protein. The top ten hold 1.5% to 2% of the sample, which has some 390,000 distinct CDR3 sequences, roughly 18% seen once. Sequenced: peripheral blood. The source is a woman aged 18 to 35 with Graves' ophthalmopathy. Each CDR3 is given with its conserved first and last residue. The D gene is left open where the match is weak. Size is stated for part of the rows, as once, few or many counts, or as a class when the clone is expanded.

J: TRBJ2-4
D: TRBD1
V: TRBV30
size: few
CDR3: CAWVLQGMGRNIQYF
DNA: TGTGCCTGGGTTCTACAGGGGATGGGGCGAAACATTCAGTACTTC

J: TRBJ1-2
D: TRBD1
V: TRBV6-1
size: .
CDR3: CASRGTGRGGGYTF
DNA: TGTGCCAGCAGAGGGACAGGGCGAGGAGGTGGCTACACCTTC

J: TRBJ2-7
D: TRBD2
V: TRBV6-5
size: .
CDR3: CASSYQGTSGGYEQYF
DNA: TGTGCCAGCAGTTACCAGGGGACTAGCGGGGGCTACGAGCAGTACTTC

J: TRBJ2-5
D: .
V: TRBV6-1
size: .
CDR3: CASSEAPVGQETQYF
DNA: TGTGCCAGCAGTGAAGCCCCGGTCGGACAGGAGACCCAGTACTTC

J: TRBJ2-7
D: .
V: TRBV27
size: many
CDR3: CASSPLGDTRYEQYF
DNA: TGTGCCAGCAGCCCCTTGGGGGACACGAGATACGAGCAGTACTTC

J: TRBJ1-1
D: .
V: TRBV6-2/TRBV6-3
size: many
CDR3: CASSLYRTEKNTEAFF
DNA: TGTGCCAGCAGTTTATACAGGACAGAAAAGAACACTGAAGCTTTCTTT

J: TRBJ2-7
D: TRBD2
V: TRBV27
size: .
CDR3: CASRRAGFYEQYF
DNA: TGTGCCTCCCGTCGAGCGGGGTTCTACGAGCAGTACTTC

J: TRBJ1-1
D: .
V: TRBV2
size: many
CDR3: CASSRTEKSAFF
DNA: TGTGCCAGCAGTAGGACGGAGAAGTCCGCTTTCTTT

J: TRBJ1-1
D: .
V: TRBV11-2
size: few
CDR3: CASSPSGWEVPSNEEAFF
DNA: TGTGCCAGCAGCCCCTCAGGGTGGGAGGTCCCGTCTAACGAAGAAGCTTTCTTT

J: TRBJ2-5
D: .
V: TRBV20-1
size: many
CDR3: CSASPGETQYF
DNA: TGCAGTGCTAGCCCGGGGGAGACCCAGTACTTC

J: TRBJ2-7
D: .
V: TRBV20-1
size: many
CDR3: CSASLFRTPYEQYF
DNA: TGCAGTGCTAGCCTGTTCAGGACTCCCTACGAGCAGTACTTC

J: TRBJ2-7
D: .
V: TRBV20-1
size: many
CDR3: CSAIPFLIATYEQYF
DNA: TGCAGTGCTATTCCCTTCTTGATTGCGACCTACGAGCAGTACTTC

J: TRBJ2-2
D: TRBD2
V: TRBV27
size: .
CDR3: CASSWAPSGGVIGELFF
DNA: TGTGCCAGCAGTTGGGCCCCTAGCGGGGGGGTGATCGGGGAGCTGTTTTTT

J: TRBJ2-4
D: .
V: TRBV11-2
size: .
CDR3: CASSFGGSNNVQYF
DNA: TGTGCCAGCAGCTTCGGAGGCTCCAACAACGTTCAGTACTTC

J: TRBJ2-7
D: TRBD2
V: TRBV28
size: many
CDR3: CASSLDSGTSGYEQYF
DNA: TGTGCCAGCAGTTTAGATTCCGGGACTAGCGGGTACGAGCAGTACTTC

J: TRBJ1-1
D: .
V: TRBV12-3/TRBV12-4
size: many
CDR3: CASSLIGRMNTEAFF
DNA: TGTGCCAGCAGTTTAATTGGCAGAATGAACACTGAAGCTTTCTTT

J: TRBJ2-2
D: TRBD1
V: TRBV19
size: many
CDR3: CASSRRDRGDTGELFF
DNA: TGTGCCAGTAGTCGGAGAGACAGGGGCGACACCGGGGAGCTGTTTTTT

J: TRBJ1-1
D: .
V: TRBV6-1
size: few
CDR3: CASRSSGKNTEAFF
DNA: TGTGCCAGCCGGAGCTCAGGGAAGAACACTGAAGCTTTCTTT

J: TRBJ1-6
D: .
V: TRBV12-3/TRBV12-4
size: .
CDR3: CASSAGTENSPLHF
DNA: TGTGCCAGCAGTGCCGGGACGGAAAATTCACCCCTCCACTTT

J: TRBJ1-2
D: TRBD1
V: TRBV7-9
size: many
CDR3: CASSGDRGNYGYTF
DNA: TGTGCCAGCAGCGGGGACAGGGGAAACTATGGCTACACCTTC

J: TRBJ1-5
D: TRBD1
V: TRBV29-1
size: many
CDR3: CSVRQGADQPQHF
DNA: TGCAGCGTACGACAGGGGGCCGATCAGCCCCAGCATTTT

J: TRBJ2-7
D: TRBD1
V: TRBV7-2
size: many
CDR3: CASSLTGFLYEQYF
DNA: TGTGCCAGCAGCTTGACAGGGTTCCTCTACGAGCAGTACTTC

J: TRBJ1-1
D: .
V: TRBV12-3/TRBV12-4
size: many
CDR3: CASSLPGGYTEAFF
DNA: TGTGCCAGCAGTCTCCCCGGAGGGTACACTGAAGCTTTCTTT

J: TRBJ1-1
D: .
V: TRBV29-1
size: .
CDR3: CSVVFSYGTEAFF
DNA: TGCAGCGTTGTGTTCAGCTACGGGACTGAAGCTTTCTTT

J: TRBJ2-7
D: .
V: TRBV6-5
size: many
CDR3: CASSYSKVSYEQYF
DNA: TGTGCCAGCAGTTACTCAAAGGTCTCCTACGAGCAGTACTTC

J: TRBJ1-1
D: .
V: TRBV2
size: many
CDR3: CASSPGGWATEAFF
DNA: TGTGCCAGCAGCCCCGGGGGGTGGGCCACTGAAGCTTTCTTT

J: TRBJ2-7
D: .
V: TRBV5-1
size: many
CDR3: CASSTPATYEQYF
DNA: TGCGCCAGCAGCACGCCGGCGACCTACGAGCAGTACTTC

J: TRBJ2-2
D: TRBD2
V: TRBV19
size: many
CDR3: CASSTSSGRANTGELFF
DNA: TGTGCCAGTAGTACCTCTAGCGGGAGGGCGAACACCGGGGAGCTGTTTTTT

J: TRBJ2-5
D: .
V: TRBV19
size: many
CDR3: CASRSGLSWETQYF
DNA: .

J: TRBJ2-5
D: .
V: TRBV28
size: many
CDR3: CASRYHDRLQETQYF
DNA: TGTGCCAGCAGATACCACGACAGACTCCAAGAGACCCAGTACTTC

J: TRBJ2-7
D: .
V: TRBV11-2
size: many
CDR3: CASSNPSASLSYEQYF
DNA: TGTGCCAGCAGCAATCCCTCAGCTTCCCTCTCCTACGAGCAGTACTTC

J: TRBJ1-2
D: .
V: TRBV6-2/TRBV6-3
size: .
CDR3: CASSSGSYSGLPAYGYTF
DNA: TGTGCCAGCAGTTCTGGTTCGTACTCAGGGTTACCTGCTTACGGCTACACCTTC

J: TRBJ1-2
D: .
V: TRBV30
size: many
CDR3: CAWSVLGYGYTF
DNA: TGTGCCTGGAGTGTCCTCGGGTATGGCTACACCTTC

J: TRBJ2-2
D: TRBD1
V: TRBV7-8
size: many
CDR3: CASPRGSTGELFF
DNA: TGTGCCAGCCCCAGGGGGAGCACCGGGGAGCTGTTTTTT

J: TRBJ1-1
D: .
V: TRBV6-1
size: many
CDR3: CASSEAGLTEAFF
DNA: TGTGCCAGCAGTGAAGCAGGGTTGACTGAAGCTTTCTTT

J: TRBJ2-7
D: .
V: TRBV5-1
size: many
CDR3: CASSLERRTYEQYF
DNA: TGCGCCAGCAGCTTAGAGCGGAGAACCTACGAGCAGTACTTC

J: TRBJ1-2
D: .
V: TRBV12-3/TRBV12-4
size: many
CDR3: CASSPGSGYYGYTF
DNA: TGTGCCAGCAGTCCGGGCAGTGGGTACTATGGCTACACCTTC

J: TRBJ2-7
D: .
V: TRBV9
size: many
CDR3: CASSVDPISYEQYF
DNA: TGTGCCAGCAGCGTAGACCCAATCTCCTACGAGCAGTACTTC